This T cell receptor beta chain is from a study of shared clonotypes between healthy human individuals. General study results and limits: Owing to a small donor count, the genetic and exposure-history diversity represented was limited.

Unsorted PBMC samples were amplified in replicate PCRs containing roughly 300 ng DNA, tens of thousands of T cell genomes. What was sequenced on ten immunoSEQ deep assay plates was unsorted PBMC DNA. Generated by immunoSEQ multiplex PCR, the TCRdb table keeps only in-frame clones and is missing some. The sample includes fewer than 650,000 clones, around 80% of them seen just once. Germline CDR1 reads SGHTA; CDR2 reads FQGTGA. V lost 4 bases and J lost 7; bases outside the gene matches: 4. This CDR3 contains 14 residues. Donors had no recently reported acute infections or vaccinations and were HIV-negative. Notes on this clone: Its cognate antigen is unknown.

The chain is built from TRBV7-3 and TRBJ1-4, with 9 bases that match TRBD1. This clonotype originated in a woman aged 40 to 50 in good health. Some clones in this sample may be carry-over from other donors' samples. The sample was PBMCs. Here the CDR3 reads CASSSTGGFEKLFF. DNA of the CDR3: TGTGCCAGCAGCTCGACAGGGGGATTTGAAAAACTGTTTTTT.